This entry describes one T cell receptor (beta chain). Its cognate antigen is unknown. The data stem from a study of a mutant IDH1 vaccine in newly diagnosed glioma. The method was immunoSEQ multiplex PCR; TCRdb's version includes in-frame clones alone and lacks a portion of them. The table includes tens of thousands of clones, 65% detected once. Study-wide points: Seemingly, top peripheral T cell clonotype changes bore no relation to pseudoprogression. Patients showed vaccine-induced immune responses at a rate of roughly 93%.

Time point defined: week 47, end of study. Each dose of the vaccine consisted of 300 ug of mutant IDH1 20-mer peptide, with topical imiquimod. Eight vaccinations reached patients in weeks 1, 3, 5, 7, 11, 15, 19 and 23. Trimming cost V 0 bases and J 0 bases, with 10 bases left between them. The CDR3 totals 16 residues. Germline values: CDR1 SGHRS, CDR2 YFSETQ. This sample comprised peripheral blood mononuclear cells (PBMCs), obtained from a glioma patient whose treatment included an IDH1 peptide vaccine. The TCR originated in a man aged 35 to 55 with glioma. Some clones in this sample may be carry-over from other donors' samples. The rearrangement links TRBV5-1 to TRBJ2-1; no clear D gene. CDR3 in DNA: TGCGCCAGCAGCTTGGCCCCCCTGAGCTCCTACAATGAGCAGTTCTTC. Its protein product is CASSLAPLSSYNEQFF.